The sample holds a few counts of the clone carrying this T cell receptor (beta chain). The target antigen is unknown. CDR1 is MNHNS, CDR2 SASEGT, per germline. The CDR3 has 14 amino acids. V was trimmed by 2 bases and J by 3 bases, leaving 5 bases between them. The source of the sample is a study of T-cell memory formation after mild COVID-19. Constant-segment primers were used for 5'RACE, and the resulting TCR alpha and TCR beta cDNA libraries carried sample barcodes and UMIs. MiXCR was run by TCRdb on the 5' RACE reads, yielding one entry per CDR3 protein. In the table there are about 350,000 distinct CDR3 sequences, approximately 15% of which are singletons. The study's findings and limits: Shrinking CD4+ clones resided mostly in CM and EM, and CD8+ ones in EMRA. Still unconfirmed is whether the second-wave clones peaking on day 37 recognized SARS-CoV-2. Memory from before infection featured some responding clones, which suggests cross-reactive memory joined.

The chain uses TRBV6-1 and TRBJ1-6; no reliable D call. The sample comprised PBMCs or a T cell subset sorted from them (not recorded which). This TCR came from a man aged 18 to 30 who had mild COVID-19 (a few samples of this study predate the infection). Cell type and time point are not known. Here the CDR3 DNA reads TGTGCCAGCAGTGAACAGTACTATAATTCACCCCTCCACTTT. The encoded protein is CASSEQYYNSPLHF.